The rows below give T cell receptor beta chains drawn from one sample of a study of T-cell memory formation after mild COVID-19. TCRdb independently ran MiXCR on the 5' RACE reads; one entry per CDR3 protein. Of around 60,000 distinct CDR3 sequences in the sample, around 9.5% are singletons; the top ten hold around 1.2%. What was sequenced was PBMCs or a T cell subset sorted from them (not recorded which). These TCRs come from a young man who had mild COVID-19 (a few samples of this study predate the infection). Cell type and time point are not known. Both conserved end residues are part of each CDR3. A D gene is named only where the DNA matches it firmly. Clone size, where shown, is once, few, many, or a class for clones that have expanded.

j_call cdr3_length v_call d_call clone_size cdr3_nt cdr3_aa
TRBJ2-3 13 TRBV20-1 TRBD1 - TGCAGTGCTAAGGACAGGAGCACAGATACGCAGTATTTT CSAKDRSTDTQYF
TRBJ2-1 13 TRBV2 - - TGTGCCAGCATTAGAGACAGGAACAATGAGCAGTTCTTC CASIRDRNNEQFF
TRBJ2-4 16 TRBV21-1 - few TGTGCCAGCAGCAAAACCTCGATCGGGGCCAAAAACATTCAGTACTTC CASSKTSIGAKNIQYF
TRBJ2-2 17 TRBV2 - few TGTGCCAGCAGTGTGTCGAGCCGAGCCACGAACACCGGGGAGCTGTTTTTT CASSVSSRATNTGELFF
TRBJ1-1 15 TRBV12-3/TRBV12-4 - few TGTGCCACCAGTCGAAGAGTGGGAGGGAACACTGAAGCTTTCTTT CATSRRVGGNTEAFF
TRBJ2-2 14 TRBV11-2 TRBD2 few TGTGCCAGCCGTACTAGCGGAGTCACCGGGGAGCTGTTTTTT CASRTSGVTGELFF
TRBJ1-1 17 TRBV28 - - TGTGCCAGCAGTCATCCAGGCGGCAGGGACATGAACACTGAAGCTTTCTTT CASSHPGGRDMNTEAFF
TRBJ2-1 12 TRBV5-4 - few TGTGCCAGCAGCAACCTAGCGAATGAGCAGTTCTTC CASSNLANEQFF
TRBJ1-5 13 TRBV10-2 TRBD1 few TGCGCCAGCAGGGGACAGGGGGGTCAGCCCCAGCATTTT CASRGQGGQPQHF
TRBJ2-1 14 TRBV5-1 TRBD1 many TGCGCCAGCAGCTTCCAAGGACAGGGCAATGAGCAGTTCTTC CASSFQGQGNEQFF
TRBJ2-3 13 TRBV28 - - TGTGCCAGCACTGATACCCGCACAGATACGCAGTATTTT CASTDTRTDTQYF
TRBJ2-7 16 TRBV5-1 - many TGCGCCAGCAGCTTGGATGTGGGTCCGTTATCCTACGAGCAGTACTTC CASSLDVGPLSYEQYF
TRBJ1-5 15 TRBV2 TRBD1 few TGTGCCAGCAGTCAGGACAGGGCCAGCAATCAGCCCCAGCATTTT CASSQDRASNQPQHF
TRBJ1-1 13 TRBV29-1 TRBD1 few TGCAGCGTCGGACAGGGGACGAGGGCTGAAGCTTTCTTT CSVGQGTRAEAFF
TRBJ2-3 14 TRBV7-9 TRBD1 many TGTGCCAGCAGCTCAGGACAGGGAAGAGATACGCAGTATTTT CASSSGQGRDTQYF
TRBJ1-5 14 TRBV6-7 - few TGTGCCAGCAGTTCCCCCCGGGCGGCCCAGCCCCAGCATTTT CASSSPRAAQPQHF
TRBJ1-5 15 TRBV5-1 TRBD1 medium-sized TGCGCCAGCAGCGTCGGGACAGGCTACAATCAGCCCCAGCATTTT CASSVGTGYNQPQHF
TRBJ2-1 18 TRBV7-9 TRBD2 - TGTGCCAGCAGCTTAGCCGGGACTAGCGGGGTCACACACAATGAGCAGTTCTTC CASSLAGTSGVTHNEQFF
TRBJ2-5 15 TRBV9 TRBD1 - TGTGCCAGCAGCGCCGGGACAGGGGGCGTAGAGACCCAGTACTTC CASSAGTGGVETQYF
TRBJ2-1 15 TRBV24-1 TRBD1 few TGTGCCACCAGTGACTACAACCGGGACAGGGGTGAGCAGTTCTTC CATSDYNRDRGEQFF
TRBJ1-2 11 TRBV12-3/TRBV12-4 - few TGTGCCAGCAGTTCGGGCTATGGCTACACCTTC CASSSGYGYTF
TRBJ2-2 14 TRBV27 TRBD1 - TGTGCCAGCAGACAGGGGGCGAGAACCGGGGAGCTGTTTTTT CASRQGARTGELFF
TRBJ2-7 17 TRBV18 TRBD2 - TGTGCCAGCTCACCACCGAAGGGAGCGGGGGGTATGTACGAGCAGTACTTC CASSPPKGAGGMYEQYF
TRBJ2-2 15 TRBV7-9 - many TGTGCCAGCAGCCTACGACTACCGACTGACGGGGAGCTGTTTTTT CASSLRLPTDGELFF
TRBJ2-6 15 TRBV5-1 - - TGCGCCAGCTGGGGCAGGCTCGCTGGGGCCAACGTCCTGACTTTC CASWGRLAGANVLTF
TRBJ1-2 15 TRBV4-2 TRBD1 - TGTGCCAGCAGCCACTTAAGGACAGGGTCCTATGGCTACACCTTC CASSHLRTGSYGYTF
TRBJ1-4 15 TRBV4-1 - - TGCGCCAGCAGCCGGACGACAGGAGTTAATGAAAAACTGTATTTT CASSRTTGVNEKLYF
TRBJ1-1 15 TRBV12-3/TRBV12-4 - many TGTGCCAGCAGTTTCCCCCACGCGGGGGATACTGAAGCTTTCTTT CASSFPHAGDTEAFF
TRBJ1-2 15 TRBV12-3/TRBV12-4 TRBD1 - TGTGCCAGCAGTCCCTGGGGACAGATTAACTATGGCTACACCTTC CASSPWGQINYGYTF
TRBJ1-2 13 TRBV9 TRBD1 many TGTGCCAGCAGCGCTACAGGGGAGGTTGGCTACACCTTC CASSATGEVGYTF
TRBJ2-2 16 TRBV9 TRBD1 - TGTGCCAGCAGCGTAGAGGGGACAGGGTTCACCGGGGAGCTGTTTTTT CASSVEGTGFTGELFF
TRBJ1-2 15 TRBV29-1 - - TGCAGCGCCTCAATGGGACACCGATCCAACTATGGCTACACCTTC CSASMGHRSNYGYTF
TRBJ2-2 17 TRBV24-1 TRBD2 - TGTGCCACCAGTGTTTTCGGGGGGGGCCTTGACACCGGGGAGCTGTTTTTT CATSVFGGGLDTGELFF
TRBJ2-3 15 TRBV7-9 - few TGTGCCAGCAGCTTAGTGGGTACTGCGAGAGATACGCAGTATTTT CASSLVGTARDTQYF
TRBJ1-2 15 TRBV15 - few TGTGCCACCAGCAGAGATCTTGGGGCTAACTATGGCTACACCTTC CATSRDLGANYGYTF
TRBJ2-1 16 TRBV4-1 - - TGCGCCAGCAGCCAACCCCTAAGGACGGGTCAAAATGAGCAGTTCTTC CASSQPLRTGQNEQFF
TRBJ2-5 16 TRBV7-9 TRBD2 few TGTGCCAGCAGCCACCCTAGCGGGGGACTCCAAGAGACCCAGTACTTC CASSHPSGGLQETQYF
TRBJ2-1 15 TRBV6-5 - few TGTGCCAGCAGTTATAGTCGAGTTCCTTACAATGAGCAGTTCTTC CASSYSRVPYNEQFF
TRBJ2-3 13 TRBV20-1 - few TGCAGTGCTCCGAGGGTGTTAACAGATACGCAGTATTTT CSAPRVLTDTQYF
TRBJ2-5 15 TRBV7-8 - - TGTGCCAGCAGCTTAGTCGCGGGGCCTCAAGAGACCCAGTACTTC CASSLVAGPQETQYF
TRBJ2-7 15 TRBV5-1 TRBD2 - TGCGCCAGCAGCTTGGTTCTAGCGGGGGTATACGAGCAGTACTTC CASSLVLAGVYEQYF
TRBJ2-2 12 TRBV12-3/TRBV12-4 - few TGTGCCAGTCCCGGATTTTCTGGGGAGCTGTTTTTT CASPGFSGELFF
TRBJ1-5 14 TRBV6-6 - many TGTGCCAGCAGCCCCAGCGATAGCAATCAGCCCCAGCATTTT CASSPSDSNQPQHF
TRBJ2-2 16 TRBV19 - few TGTGCCAGTACCTTTCGGTGGCCTTCGAACACCGGGGAGCTGTTTTTT CASTFRWPSNTGELFF
TRBJ2-2 16 TRBV14 TRBD1 few TGTGCCAGCAGCCACGGGACAGGGTCGAACACCGGGGAGCTGTTTTTT CASSHGTGSNTGELFF
TRBJ2-3 14 TRBV12-3/TRBV12-4 - many TGTGCCAGCAGTTTACCTCAAGTGGGAGATACGCAGTATTTT CASSLPQVGDTQYF
TRBJ2-5 14 TRBV25-1 TRBD2 few TGTGCCAGCACTCGGGGGGTAACTCAAGAGACCCAGTACTTC CASTRGVTQETQYF
TRBJ1-2 18 TRBV20-1 TRBD1 - TGCAGTGCTATCCCCGTCCGGGACAGGGTGAGGCGCCTGGGGGGCTACACCTTC CSAIPVRDRVRRLGGYTF
TRBJ2-3 14 TRBV29-1 TRBD2 few TGCAGCGTTGTGCGGACTAGCGGCACAGATACGCAGTATTTT CSVVRTSGTDTQYF
TRBJ1-5 13 TRBV9 - many TGTGCCAGCAGCGTAGGGGTGGATCAGCCCCAGCATTTT CASSVGVDQPQHF
TRBJ1-2 13 TRBV2 TRBD1 few TGTGCCAGCAGTGTCGACAGGGAGGATGGCTACACCTTC CASSVDREDGYTF
TRBJ1-1 15 TRBV6-6 - - TGTGCCAGCAGTTACGGCGGGGGGCAGGGCACTGAAGCTTTCTTT CASSYGGGQGTEAFF